The next 22 T cell receptor beta chains were all read from a single sample in a study of T cells in Graves' hyperthyroidism and ophthalmopathy. TCR beta CDR3 regions were amplified from RNA. When the TCR CDR3 underwent first-round RT-PCR, the HTBI primer set was used. MiXCR, applied by TCRdb to the multiplex PCR reads, yields one record per CDR3 protein. The sample consists of more than 550,000 distinct CDR3 sequences, 40% to 55% of them appearing once. Sequenced material: peripheral blood or thyroid tissue (not recorded which). These receptor sequences come from an adult man with Graves' disease, either hyperthyroidism or ophthalmopathy (not recorded which).

The CDR3 sequence: CASSELRVMNTEAFF. Written as DNA, the CDR3 is TGTGCCAGCAGTGAACTAAGGGTCATGAACACTGAAGCTTTCTTT. The V call is TRBV6-5, the J call TRBJ1-1; no firm D call. This CDR3 region has 15 residues. Germline CDR1 is MNHEY and CDR2 is SVGAGI. V was cut by 5 bases and J by 0 bases, with 13 bases left in between.

This clonotype was observed a handful of times. CDR3 sequence: CASSDSSRGTEAFF. CDR3 sequence (DNA): TGTGCCAGCAGCGATAGTTCACGGGGCACTGAAGCTTTCTTT. The chain is built from TRBV9 and TRBJ1-1; D is undetermined. Trimming removed 3 bases at V and 4 bases at J, with 13 bases between. The CDR3 consists of 14 residues. The germline V gene has CDR1 SGDLS and CDR2 YYNGEE.

Concerning this clonotype: Relative to the germline gene, one junction end is altered; a read error may explain this. The V gene is TRBV9, the J gene TRBJ1-1, with TRBD1 matching 9 bases. Germline V lookup: CDR1 SGDLS, CDR2 YYNGEE. The length of the CDR3 is 15 residues. The CDR3 DNA follows: TGTGCCAGCAGCCTTACAGGGACAGGGAACGCTGAAGCTTTCTTT. Translating gives CASSLTGTGNAEAFF.

This clonotype was seen a handful of times. The chain links TRBV7-9 to TRBJ2-7; D remains unclear. Germline lookup yields CDR1 SEHNR and CDR2 FQNEAQ (reference sequence). CDR3 length: 15 residues. Trimming took 7 bases from V and 3 from J, leaving 19 bases between them. CDR3 region: CASKPEWELFYEQYF. The CDR3 bases are TGTGCCAGCAAGCCCGAGTGGGAACTCTTCTACGAGCAGTACTTC.

This clonotype turned up a few times. The chain joins TRBV7-8 to TRBJ2-7; no reliable D call. V lost 5 bases and J lost 4, with 12 bases in between. The germline CDR1 and CDR2 sequences are SGHVS and FQNEAQ. This CDR3 is built from 13 residues. The CDR3 DNA sequence: TGTGCCAGCAGCCAAGTCACCGGTTACGAGCAGTACTTC. Translation: CASSQVTGYEQYF.

This clonotype was detected ten times or more. The chain employs TRBV11-2 and TRBJ1-1, with D possibly TRBD1 on 5 matching bases. Germline values: CDR1 SGHAT, CDR2 FQNNGV. V was trimmed by 3 bases and J by 8 bases, leaving 13 bases between them. This CDR3 is built from 13 residues. DNA for the CDR3: TGTGCCAGCAGCTTGAAGGGGTCGGCAGAAGCTTTCTTT. It is translated as CASSLKGSAEAFF. Together with reference TRBV11-2 and TRBJ1-1, the CDR3 gives the full variable domain: EAGVAQSPRYKIIEKRQSVAFWCNPISGHATLYWYQQILGQGPKLLIQFQNNGVVDDSQLPKDRFSAERLKGVDSTLKIQPAKLEDSAVYLCASSLKGSAEAFFGQGTRLTVV.

CDR3 nucleotides: TGCAGTGCTGAGGGAAACGGAGTTTGGAGCTACACCTTC. Its protein is CSAEGNGVWSYTF. This rearrangement joins TRBV20-1 to TRBJ1-2; no reliable D call. The V gene lost 5 bases and the J gene lost 9 bases, with 19 bases spanning the gap. Looked up from germline, CDR1 is DFQATT and CDR2 is SNEGSKA (reference sequence). The CDR3 consists of 13 residues.

Note on this clonotype: This is likely a read error, given that the CDR3 carries no conserved phenylalanine or tryptophan at its end. The genes are TRBV7-8 and TRBJ1-5; tentative D call: TRBD1 (5 bases). Per germline, CDR1 SGHVS and CDR2 FQNEAQ. Between the trimmed V and J ends, which lost 5 bases and 1 base, there was a span of 15 bases. The CDR3 length is 16 residues. DNA for the CDR3: TGTGCCAGCAGCGGTGCTTTGGGGGAAAGCAATCAGCCCCAGCATTCT. The encoded protein is CASSGALGESNQPQHS.

The V call is TRBV7-2, the J call TRBJ1-2, with D perhaps TRBD1 (5 bases). This CDR3 contains 14 residues. The germline CDR1 and CDR2 sequences are SGHTA and FQGNSA. V lost 11 bases to trimming and J lost 8 bases, with 24 bases between them. CDR3: CAWSPTGTAIGYTF. The CDR3 DNA sequence: TGTGCCTGGTCTCCAACCGGGACCGCAATCGGCTACACCTTC.

The rearrangement joins TRBV2 to TRBJ2-6; D unclear. Trimming removed 4 bases at V and 16 bases at J, with 2 bases between. Germline-derived CDR1 and CDR2 are SNHLY and FYNNEI. The CDR3 runs to 8 residues. The CDR3 region is CASSVLTF. Here the CDR3 DNA reads TGTGCCAGCAGTGTACTGACTTTC. The variable domain in full, completed from reference TRBV2 and TRBJ2-6, reads EPEVTQTPSHQVTQMGQEVILRCVPISNHLYFYWYRQILGQKVEFLVSFYNNEISEKSEIFDDQFSVERPDGSNFTLKIRSTKLEDSAMYFCASSVLTFGAGSRLTVL.

The chain couples TRBV2 to TRBJ1-5; D unresolved. Between the trimmed V and J ends, which lost 5 bases and 3 bases, there was a span of 8 bases. Germline CDR1 is SNHLY and CDR2 is FYNNEI. This CDR3 region has 13 residues. CDR3 sequence: CASSPSLNQPQHF. CDR3 bases: TGTGCCAGCAGTCCCAGTCTCAATCAGCCCCAGCATTTT.

This clonotype was recorded at least ten times. This chain uses TRBV29-1 with TRBJ1-2; possible D gene TRBD1, 6 bases. Germline V lookup: CDR1 SQVTM, CDR2 ANQGSEA. Trimming removed 3 bases at V and 4 bases at J, with 15 bases between. The CDR3 runs to 14 residues. The CDR3, as DNA: TGCAGCGTTGAGGGCAGGGGCGAGGGCTATGGCTACACCTTC. It specifies CSVEGRGEGYGYTF.

The table lists this clonotype with many counts. The chain recombines TRBV13 with TRBJ1-3, with a possible D match to TRBD1 (6 bases). Germline CDR1 is PRHDT and CDR2 is FYEKMQ (reference sequence). V was clipped by 5 bases and J by 0 bases, with 8 bases between them. This CDR3 has 14 residues. The CDR3, as DNA: TGTGCCAGCAGCCCGGACAGCTCTGGAAACACCATATATTTT. This gives the protein CASSPDSSGNTIYF.

V gene TRBV4-1 combines with J gene TRBJ1-5; D unclear. Germline values: CDR1 MGHRA, CDR2 YSYEKL. The length of the CDR3 is 13 residues. V was trimmed by 0 bases and J by 10 bases, leaving 10 bases between them. The CDR3 nucleotides read TGCGCCAGCAGCCAAGAAGAGGGTTTCCCCCAGCATTTT. It translates to CASSQEEGFPQHF.

This clonotype was seen only a few times. This chain's CDR3 is CASMGQGGEAFF. The CDR3, as DNA: TGTGCCAGTATGGGACAGGGGGGTGAAGCTTTCTTT. This sequence joins TRBV19 and TRBJ1-1; 11 nucleotides align to TRBD1. V was pared by 7 bases and J by 7 bases, with 2 bases of the junction left unmatched. This CDR3 has 12 residues. The germline gives CDR1 LNHDA, CDR2 SQIVND (reference sequence). The full variable domain, in which reference TRBV19 and TRBJ1-1 provide the parts outside the CDR3, is DGGITQSPKYLFRKEGQNVTLSCEQNLNHDAMYWYRQDPGQGLRLIYYSQIVNDFQKGDIAEGYSVSREKKESFPLTVTSAQKNPTAFYLCASMGQGGEAFFGQGTRLTVV.

The rearrangement joins TRBV2 to TRBJ1-2, with D unclear. This CDR3 region has 14 residues. Trimming removed 6 bases at V and 0 bases at J, with 11 bases between. CDR1 SNHLY and CDR2 FYNNEI come from the germline V gene. The CDR3 coding sequence is TGTGCCAGCAGCAGGTACACCGCTAACTATGGCTACACCTTC. Its protein product is CASSRYTANYGYTF.

The CDR3, as DNA: TGTGCCAGCAGCACAAGGGCAGACTATGGCTACACCTTC. This translates into CASSTRADYGYTF. This chain uses TRBV7-9 with TRBJ1-2, with D unclear. The V end lost 5 bases, the J end lost 3 bases, and 10 bases lay between the germline ends. CDR3 length: 13 amino acids. Germline CDR1 reads SEHNR; CDR2 reads FQNEAQ (reference sequence).

V usage is TRBV7-3 and J usage is TRBJ1-1; D may be TRBD1 (5 bases). CDR1 and CDR2 (germline): SGHTA, FQGTGA. The CDR3 covers 13 residues. Trimming cost V 4 bases and J 3 bases, with 9 bases left between them. The chain's CDR3 is CASSSGGYTEAFF. DNA for the CDR3: TGTGCCAGCAGCTCTGGGGGGTACACTGAAGCTTTCTTT.

This clonotype was seen repeatedly, ten times or more. The chain couples TRBV7-2 to TRBJ2-7, with TRBD1 identical over 11 bases. The V segment lost 5 bases and the J segment 6 bases; nucleotides outside the gene matches: 3. From germline, CDR1 is SGHTA and CDR2 FQGNSA. CDR3 size: 13 residues. In DNA, the CDR3 is TGTGCCAGCAGCCGGGACAGGGGGTCCGAGCAGTACTTC. Encoded protein: CASSRDRGSEQYF.

With regard to this clonotype: A junction end diverges from the germline sequence, so it may reflect a read error. V and J are TRBV7-9 and TRBJ1-3, with 9 bases fitting TRBD1. Germline CDR1 reads SEHNR; CDR2 reads FQNEAQ (reference sequence). The CDR3 sequence is 15 residues long. This CDR3 reads CASGTTGGSGNTICF. CDR3 DNA: TGTGCCAGCGGGACAACAGGGGGCTCTGGAAACACCATATGTTTT.

V gene TRBV4-1 combines with J gene TRBJ2-5, with 11 bases matching TRBD2. The germline V gene encodes CDR1 MGHRA and CDR2 YSYEKL. The CDR3 length is 17 residues. The junction had 8 bases not matched to a gene; V was cut back by 3 bases and J by 2 bases. Here the CDR3 DNA reads TGCGCCAGCAGCCAGATGGGGACTAGCGGATTACAAGAGACCCAGTACTTC. Its protein product is CASSQMGTSGLQETQYF.

This clonotype was counted at least ten times. The chain uses TRBV19 and TRBJ1-1, with D possibly being TRBD1 (6 bases). Trimming cost V 5 bases and J 4 bases, with 14 bases left between them. The CDR3 runs to 14 residues. CDR1 and CDR2 from the germline V gene are LNHDA and SQIVND (reference sequence). CDR3 DNA: TGTGCCAGTAGTTCATCACAGGGAGGCACTGAAGCTTTCTTT. Amino acids: CASSSSQGGTEAFF.